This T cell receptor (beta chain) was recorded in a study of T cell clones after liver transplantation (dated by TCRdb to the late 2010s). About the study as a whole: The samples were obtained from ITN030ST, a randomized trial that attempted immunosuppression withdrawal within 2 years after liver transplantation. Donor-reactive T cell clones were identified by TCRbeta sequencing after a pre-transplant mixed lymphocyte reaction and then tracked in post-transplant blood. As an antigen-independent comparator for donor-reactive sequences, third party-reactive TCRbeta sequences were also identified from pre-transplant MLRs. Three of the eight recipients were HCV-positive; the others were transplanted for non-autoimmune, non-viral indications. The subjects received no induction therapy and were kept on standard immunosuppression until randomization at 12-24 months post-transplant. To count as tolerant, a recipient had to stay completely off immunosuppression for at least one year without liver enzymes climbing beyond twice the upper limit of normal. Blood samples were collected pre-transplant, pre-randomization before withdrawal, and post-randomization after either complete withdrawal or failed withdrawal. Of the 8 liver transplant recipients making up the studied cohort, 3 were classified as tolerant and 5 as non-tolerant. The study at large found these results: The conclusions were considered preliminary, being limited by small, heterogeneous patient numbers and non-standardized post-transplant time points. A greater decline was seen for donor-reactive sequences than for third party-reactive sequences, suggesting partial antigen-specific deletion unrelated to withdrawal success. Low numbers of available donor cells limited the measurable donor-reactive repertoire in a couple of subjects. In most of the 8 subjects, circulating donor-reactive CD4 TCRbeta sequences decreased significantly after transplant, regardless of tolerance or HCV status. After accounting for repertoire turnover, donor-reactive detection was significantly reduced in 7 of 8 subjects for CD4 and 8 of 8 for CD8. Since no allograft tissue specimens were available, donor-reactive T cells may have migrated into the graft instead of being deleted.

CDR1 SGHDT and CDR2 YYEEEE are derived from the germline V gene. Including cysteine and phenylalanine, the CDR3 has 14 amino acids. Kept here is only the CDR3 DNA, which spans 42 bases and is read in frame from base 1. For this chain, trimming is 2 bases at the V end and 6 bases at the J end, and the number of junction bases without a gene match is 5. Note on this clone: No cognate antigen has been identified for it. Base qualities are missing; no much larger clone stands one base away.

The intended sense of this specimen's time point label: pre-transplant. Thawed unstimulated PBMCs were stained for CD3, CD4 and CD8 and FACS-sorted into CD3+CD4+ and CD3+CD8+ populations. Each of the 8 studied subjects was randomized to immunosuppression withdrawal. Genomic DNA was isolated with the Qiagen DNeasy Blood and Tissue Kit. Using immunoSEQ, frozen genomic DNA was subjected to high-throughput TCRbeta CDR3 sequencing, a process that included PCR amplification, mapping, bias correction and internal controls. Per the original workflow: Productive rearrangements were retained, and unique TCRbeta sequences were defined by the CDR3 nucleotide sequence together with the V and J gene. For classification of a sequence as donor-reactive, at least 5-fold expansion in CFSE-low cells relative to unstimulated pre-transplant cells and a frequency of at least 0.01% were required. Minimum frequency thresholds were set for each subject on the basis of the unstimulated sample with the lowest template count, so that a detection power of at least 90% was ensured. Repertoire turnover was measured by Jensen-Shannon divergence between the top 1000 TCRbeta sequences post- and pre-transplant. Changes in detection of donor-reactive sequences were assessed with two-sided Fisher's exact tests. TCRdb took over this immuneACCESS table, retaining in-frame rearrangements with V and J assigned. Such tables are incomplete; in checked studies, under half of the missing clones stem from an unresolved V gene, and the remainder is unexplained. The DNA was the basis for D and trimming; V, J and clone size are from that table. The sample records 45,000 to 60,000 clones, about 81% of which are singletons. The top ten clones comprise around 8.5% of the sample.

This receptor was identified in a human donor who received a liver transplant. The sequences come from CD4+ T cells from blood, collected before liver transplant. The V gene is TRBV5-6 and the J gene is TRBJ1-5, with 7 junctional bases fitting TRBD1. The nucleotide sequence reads TGTGCCAGCAGCTTCTCGCCAGGGGGTCAGCCCCAGCATTTT. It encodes CASSFSPGGQPQHF.